Listed below are T cell receptor beta chains from one sample, sequenced in a study of sequential checkpoint blockade in melanoma. The repertoire was sequenced with immunoSEQ multiplex PCR; TCRdb's copy has only in-frame clones and lacks some. The table lists 18,000 or so clones, approximately 60% of them singletons, with around 17% in the top ten. Here the sequenced sample was CD8+ T cells sorted from blood (inferred from file names), taken from a patient given nivolumab and ipilimumab in sequence. Receptor source: a human donor with melanoma. Each CDR3 is given with its conserved first and last residue. Each record gives: D gene, V gene, J gene, clone size, CDR3 protein, CDR3 DNA. A D gene is named only where the DNA matches it firmly. The size entry is marked missing in some rows and otherwise reads once, few, many or a size class.

.,TRBV4-1,TRBJ2-2,once,CASSQLPGSALGELFF,TGCGCCAGCAGCCAATTGCCGGGGAGCGCCTTAGGGGAGCTGTTTTTT
.,TRBV10-3,TRBJ2-1,.,CAISEVLSSYNEQFF,TGTGCCATCAGTGAGGTGTTGAGCTCCTACAATGAGCAGTTCTTC
.,TRBV19,TRBJ2-1,.,CASSETGRYNEQFF,TGTGCCAGTAGCGAGACAGGGAGGTACAATGAGCAGTTCTTC
.,TRBV28,TRBJ2-7,.,CASRLPGGNNEQYF,TGTGCCAGCAGGCTACCGGGGGGCAACAACGAGCAGTACTTC
TRBD2,TRBV5-6,TRBJ2-7,few,CASSGTGGYEQYF,TGTGCCAGCAGCGGGACGGGGGGCTACGAGCAGTACTTC
TRBD1,TRBV28,TRBJ1-6,.,CASRITGGNSPLHF,TGTGCCAGCAGAATCACAGGGGGGAATTCACCCCTCCACTTT
TRBD1,TRBV28,TRBJ1-1,once,CASRSTGLSTEAFF,TGTGCCAGCAGGTCGACAGGGTTGAGCACTGAAGCTTTCTTT
.,TRBV29-1,TRBJ1-1,.,CSVLDGLNTEAFF,TGCAGCGTACTAGACGGCCTGAACACTGAAGCTTTCTTT
.,TRBV19,TRBJ2-1,.,CASSISLTTYNEQFF,TGTGCCAGTAGTATTAGTTTGACAACCTACAATGAGCAGTTCTTC
TRBD1,TRBV5-5,TRBJ1-1,.,CASSPRDRVTEAFF,TGTGCCAGCAGCCCCCGGGACAGGGTAACTGAAGCTTTCTTT
.,TRBV7-9,TRBJ2-1,.,CASSLGSRSEQFF,TGTGCCAGCAGCTTAGGCTCGCGTAGTGAGCAGTTCTTC
.,TRBV10-3,TRBJ2-2,.,CAISELQYGKNTGELFF,TGTGCCATCAGTGAGTTGCAATACGGGAAGAACACCGGGGAGCTGTTTTTT
.,TRBV9,TRBJ1-6,.,CASRHRGAANSPLHF,TGTGCCAGCAGACACCGGGGAGCAGCCAATTCACCCCTCCACTTT
.,TRBV7-9,TRBJ2-7,.,CASSSEGTLSSYEQYF,TGTGCCAGCAGCTCAGAAGGGACACTCAGCTCCTACGAGCAGTACTTC
TRBD2,TRBV6-6,TRBJ2-7,.,CASSYSGGSSEQYF,TGTGCCAGCAGTTACTCGGGGGGGTCAAGTGAGCAGTACTTC
.,TRBV6-4,TRBJ2-7,few,CASSLGVSSTYEQYF,TGTGCCAGCAGCTTGGGAGTCAGCAGTACCTACGAGCAGTACTTC
TRBD2,TRBV27,TRBJ2-7,.,CASSPTGGSSYEQYF,TGTGCCAGCAGTCCTACCGGCGGGAGCTCCTACGAGCAGTACTTC
.,TRBV2,TRBJ2-7,few,CASSKSQVVSYEQYF,TGTGCCAGCAGTAAATCTCAGGTGGTCTCCTACGAGCAGTACTTC
.,TRBV19,TRBJ2-2,.,CASSIGLGGGELFF,TGTGCCAGTAGTATAGGGCTAGGTGGCGGGGAGCTGTTTTTT
.,TRBV27,TRBJ1-1,.,CASSLAFSGNTEAFF,TGTGCCAGCAGTTTGGCGTTCTCGGGGAACACTGAAGCTTTCTTT
TRBD1,TRBV20-1,TRBJ1-3,.,CSARTGRTIYF,TGCAGTGCTAGGACAGGGCGCACCATATATTTT
TRBD1,TRBV5-5,TRBJ1-2,.,CASSLIGTGGLNYGYTF,TGTGCCAGCAGCCTCATAGGGACAGGGGGGCTTAACTATGGCTACACCTTC
.,TRBV5-3,TRBJ2-1,.,CASSLMTNEQFF,TGTGCCAGCAGCTTGATGACAAATGAGCAGTTCTTC
TRBD2,TRBV7-9,TRBJ2-7,.,CASSPGGAAYEQYF,TGTGCCAGCAGCCCGGGGGGGGCCGCCTACGAGCAGTACTTC
.,TRBV7-6,TRBJ1-6,.,CASSPGGSSYNSPLHF,TGTGCCAGCAGTCCGGGGGGGAGCTCCTATAATTCACCCCTCCACTTT
.,TRBV10-3,TRBJ2-5,.,CAIRREYQETQYF,TGTGCCATCAGACGGGAGTACCAAGAGACCCAGTACTTC
.,TRBV4-1,TRBJ1-2,once,CASSQVGDSYGYTF,TGCGCCAGCAGCCAAGTAGGGGATAGCTATGGCTACACCTTC
TRBD1,TRBV27,TRBJ2-1,.,CASSLIRQGDRLNEQFF,TGTGCCAGCAGTCTAATTCGACAGGGGGACCGCTTGAATGAGCAGTTCTTC
.,TRBV19,TRBJ1-1,once,CASKPISMSTEAFF,TGTGCAAGTAAGCCGATCTCAATGTCCACTGAAGCTTTCTTT